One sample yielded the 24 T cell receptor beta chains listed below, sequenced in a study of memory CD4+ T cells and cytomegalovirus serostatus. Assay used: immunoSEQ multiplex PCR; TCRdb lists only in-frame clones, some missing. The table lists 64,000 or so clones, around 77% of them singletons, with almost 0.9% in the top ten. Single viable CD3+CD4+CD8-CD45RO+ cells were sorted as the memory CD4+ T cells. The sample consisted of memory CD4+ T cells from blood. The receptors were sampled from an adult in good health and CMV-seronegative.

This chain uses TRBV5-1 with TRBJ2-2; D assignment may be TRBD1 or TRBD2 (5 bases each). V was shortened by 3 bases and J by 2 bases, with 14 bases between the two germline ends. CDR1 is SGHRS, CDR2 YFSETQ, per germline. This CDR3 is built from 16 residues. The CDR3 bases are TGCGCCAGCAGCTCGACCGGGACGGGTAACACCGGGGAGCTGTTTTTT. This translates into CASSSTGTGNTGELFF.

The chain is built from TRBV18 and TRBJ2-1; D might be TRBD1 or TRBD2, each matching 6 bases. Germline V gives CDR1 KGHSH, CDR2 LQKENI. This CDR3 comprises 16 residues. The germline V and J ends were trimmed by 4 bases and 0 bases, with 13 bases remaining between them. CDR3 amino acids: CASSQTRGSSYNEQFF. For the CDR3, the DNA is TGTGCCAGCTCACAGACTAGGGGGAGCTCCTACAATGAGCAGTTCTTC.

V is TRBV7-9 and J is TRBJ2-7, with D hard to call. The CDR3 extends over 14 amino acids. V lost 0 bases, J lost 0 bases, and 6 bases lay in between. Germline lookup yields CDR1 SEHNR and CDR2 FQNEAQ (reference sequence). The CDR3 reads CASSLAYSSYEQYF. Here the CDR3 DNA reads TGTGCCAGCAGCTTAGCGTACAGCTCCTACGAGCAGTACTTC.

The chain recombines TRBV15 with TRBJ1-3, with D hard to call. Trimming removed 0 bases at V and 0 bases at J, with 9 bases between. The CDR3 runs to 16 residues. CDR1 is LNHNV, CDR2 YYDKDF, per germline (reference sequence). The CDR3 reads CATSRDSVTSGNTIYF. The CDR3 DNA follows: TGTGCCACCAGCAGAGATTCAGTGACCTCTGGAAACACCATATATTTT.

CDR3 DNA: TGCGCCAGCACTTCCGGGGTCATGAACACTGAAGCTTTCTTT. Translated, it gives CASTSGVMNTEAFF. The V and J genes are TRBV5-1 and TRBJ1-1; no firm D call. The CDR3 is 14 residues long. With 6 bases removed from V and 0 bases from J, the gap between germline ends came to 12 bases. Germline values: CDR1 SGHRS, CDR2 YFSETQ.

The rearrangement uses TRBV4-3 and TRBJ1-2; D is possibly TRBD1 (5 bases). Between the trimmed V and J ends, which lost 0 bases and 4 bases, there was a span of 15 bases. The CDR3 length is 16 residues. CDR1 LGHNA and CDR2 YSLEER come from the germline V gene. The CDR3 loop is CASSQEAGRAVYGYTF. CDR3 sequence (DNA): TGCGCCAGCAGCCAAGAGGCGGGCAGGGCGGTCTATGGCTACACCTTC.

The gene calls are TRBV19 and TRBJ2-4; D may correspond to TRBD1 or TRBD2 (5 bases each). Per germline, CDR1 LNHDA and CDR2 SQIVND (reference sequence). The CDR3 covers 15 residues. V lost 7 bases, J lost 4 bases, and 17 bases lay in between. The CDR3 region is CASTPSGQGKNIQYF. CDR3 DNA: TGTGCCAGTACCCCATCGGGGCAGGGAAAAAACATTCAGTACTTC.

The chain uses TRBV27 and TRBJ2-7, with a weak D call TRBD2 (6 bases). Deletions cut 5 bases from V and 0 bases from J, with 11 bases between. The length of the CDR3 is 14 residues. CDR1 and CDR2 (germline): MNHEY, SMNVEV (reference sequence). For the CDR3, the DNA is TGTGCCAGCAGTCCTTGGGGGGACTCCTACGAGCAGTACTTC. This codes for CASSPWGDSYEQYF.

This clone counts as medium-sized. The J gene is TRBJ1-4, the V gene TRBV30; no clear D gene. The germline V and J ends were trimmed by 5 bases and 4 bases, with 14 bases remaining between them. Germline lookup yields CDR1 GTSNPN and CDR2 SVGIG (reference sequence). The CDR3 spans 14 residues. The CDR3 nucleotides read TGTGCCTGGGGTTCAGGTCTGGTTAATGAAAAACTGTTTTTT. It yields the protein CAWGSGLVNEKLFF.

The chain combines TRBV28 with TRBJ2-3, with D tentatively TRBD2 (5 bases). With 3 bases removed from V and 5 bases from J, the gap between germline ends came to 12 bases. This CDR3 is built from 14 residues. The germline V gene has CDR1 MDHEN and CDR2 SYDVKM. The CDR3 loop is CASSLAGIVDTQYF. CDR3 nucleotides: TGTGCCAGCAGTTTGGCCGGGATCGTAGATACGCAGTATTTT. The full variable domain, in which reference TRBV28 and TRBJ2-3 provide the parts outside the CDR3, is DVKVTQSSRYLVKRTGEKVFLECVQDMDHENMFWYRQDPGLGLRLIYFSYDVKMKEKGDIPEGYSVSREKKERFSLILESASTNQTSMYLCASSLAGIVDTQYFGPGTRLTVL.

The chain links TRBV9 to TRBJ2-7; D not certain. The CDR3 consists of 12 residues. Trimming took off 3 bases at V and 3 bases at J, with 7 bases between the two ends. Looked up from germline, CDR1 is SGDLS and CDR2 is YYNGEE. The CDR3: CASSAGDYEQYF. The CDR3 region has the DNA TGTGCCAGCAGCGCTGGGGACTACGAGCAGTACTTC.

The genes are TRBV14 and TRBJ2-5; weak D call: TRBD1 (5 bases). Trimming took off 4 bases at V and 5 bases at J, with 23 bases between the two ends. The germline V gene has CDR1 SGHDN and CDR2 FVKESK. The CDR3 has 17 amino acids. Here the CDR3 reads CASSPLLSGQGWETQYF. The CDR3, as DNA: TGTGCCAGCAGCCCCCTCCTTTCTGGGCAGGGATGGGAGACCCAGTACTTC.

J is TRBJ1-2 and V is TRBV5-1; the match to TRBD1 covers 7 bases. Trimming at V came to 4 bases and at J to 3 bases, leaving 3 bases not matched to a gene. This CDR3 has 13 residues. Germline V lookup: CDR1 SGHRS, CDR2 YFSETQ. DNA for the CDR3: TGCGCCAGCAGCCCCGGACAGGACTATGGCTACACCTTC. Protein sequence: CASSPGQDYGYTF.

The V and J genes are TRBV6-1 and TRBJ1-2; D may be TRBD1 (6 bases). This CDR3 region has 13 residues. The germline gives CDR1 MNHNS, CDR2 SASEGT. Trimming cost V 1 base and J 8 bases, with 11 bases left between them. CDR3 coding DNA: TGTGCCAGCAGTGAAGGACAGGCCGGGGGCTACACCTTC. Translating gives CASSEGQAGGYTF.

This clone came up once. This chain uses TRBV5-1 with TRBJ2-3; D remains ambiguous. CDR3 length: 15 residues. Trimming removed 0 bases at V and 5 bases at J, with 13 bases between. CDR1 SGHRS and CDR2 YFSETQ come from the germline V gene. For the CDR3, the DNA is TGCGCCAGCAGCTTGGGAAGTACTGGGAAAGATACGCAGTATTTT. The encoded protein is CASSLGSTGKDTQYF.

The CDR3 protein is CAWSSPGATYEQYF. The CDR3 DNA reads as TGTGCCTGGAGCTCGCCCGGGGCCACCTACGAGCAGTACTTC. The chain uses TRBV30 and TRBJ2-7; D tentatively reads TRBD1 or TRBD2 (5 bases each). CDR3 length: 14 amino acids. The germline V gene encodes CDR1 GTSNPN and CDR2 SVGIG (reference sequence). Trimming took off 3 bases at V and 2 bases at J, with 14 bases between the two ends.

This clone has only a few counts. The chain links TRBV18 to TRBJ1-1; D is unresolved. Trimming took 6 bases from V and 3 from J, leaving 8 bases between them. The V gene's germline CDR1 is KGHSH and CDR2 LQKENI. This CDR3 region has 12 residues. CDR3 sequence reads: CASSADHTEAFF. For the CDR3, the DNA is TGTGCCAGCTCCGCGGATCACACTGAAGCTTTCTTT.

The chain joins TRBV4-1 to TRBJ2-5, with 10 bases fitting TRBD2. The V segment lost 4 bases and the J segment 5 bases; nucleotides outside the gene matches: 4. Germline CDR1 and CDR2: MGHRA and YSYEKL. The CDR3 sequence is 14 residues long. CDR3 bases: TGCGCCAGCAGCCCAGGGACTAGCGTGGAGACCCAGTACTTC. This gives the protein CASSPGTSVETQYF.

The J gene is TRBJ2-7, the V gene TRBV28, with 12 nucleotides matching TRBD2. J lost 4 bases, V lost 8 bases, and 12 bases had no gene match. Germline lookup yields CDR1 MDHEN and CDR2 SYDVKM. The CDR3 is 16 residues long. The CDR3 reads CASARRLAGVGYEQYF. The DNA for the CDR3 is TGTGCCAGCGCAAGAAGACTAGCGGGAGTCGGTTACGAGCAGTACTTC.

CDR3 in DNA: TGTGCCAGTAGTACCGCGGCTAAGGGGCGAGGTCAGCCCCAGCATTTT. It yields the protein CASSTAAKGRGQPQHF. V is TRBV19 and J is TRBJ1-5; weak D call: TRBD1 (5 bases). The CDR3 spans 16 residues. The V and J ends lost 4 bases and 6 bases respectively, with 19 bases between them. Germline V gene sequence: CDR1 LNHDA, CDR2 SQIVND (reference sequence). Combining the CDR3 with reference TRBV19 and TRBJ1-5 gives the whole variable domain DGGITQSPKYLFRKEGQNVTLSCEQNLNHDAMYWYRQDPGQGLRLIYYSQIVNDFQKGDIAEGYSVSREKKESFPLTVTSAQKNPTAFYLCASSTAAKGRGQPQHFGDGTRLSIL.

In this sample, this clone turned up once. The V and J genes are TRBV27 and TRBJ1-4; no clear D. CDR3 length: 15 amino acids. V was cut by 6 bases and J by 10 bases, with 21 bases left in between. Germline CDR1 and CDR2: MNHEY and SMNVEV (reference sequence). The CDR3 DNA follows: TGTGCCAGCAGCCGGGGAGGGTCCTTTCGGGGAAAACTGTTTTTT. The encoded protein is CASSRGGSFRGKLFF. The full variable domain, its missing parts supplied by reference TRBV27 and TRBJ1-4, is EAQVTQNPRYLITVTGKKLTVTCSQNMNHEYMSWYRQDPGLGLRQIYYSMNVEVTDKGDVPEGYKVSRKEKRNFPLILESPSPNQTSLYFCASSRGGSFRGKLFFGSGTQLSVL.

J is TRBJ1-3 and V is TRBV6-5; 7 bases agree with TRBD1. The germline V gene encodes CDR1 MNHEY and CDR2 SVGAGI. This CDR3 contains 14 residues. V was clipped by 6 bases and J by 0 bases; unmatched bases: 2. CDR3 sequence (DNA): TGTGCCAGCAGCCGGGACAGCTCTGGAAACACCATATATTTT. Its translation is CASSRDSSGNTIYF.

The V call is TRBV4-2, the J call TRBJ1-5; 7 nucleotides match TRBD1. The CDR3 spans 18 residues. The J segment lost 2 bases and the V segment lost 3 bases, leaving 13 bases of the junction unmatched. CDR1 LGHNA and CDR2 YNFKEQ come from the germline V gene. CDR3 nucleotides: TGTGCCAGCAGCCAGTACCACCCACGACAGGGAGGCAATCAGCCCCAGCATTTT. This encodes CASSQYHPRQGGNQPQHF.

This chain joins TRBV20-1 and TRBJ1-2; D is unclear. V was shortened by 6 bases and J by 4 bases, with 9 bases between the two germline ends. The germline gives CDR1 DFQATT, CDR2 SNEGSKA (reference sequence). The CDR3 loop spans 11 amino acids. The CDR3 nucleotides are TGCAGTGCCACAGATGGCTATGGCTACACCTTC. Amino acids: CSATDGYGYTF.